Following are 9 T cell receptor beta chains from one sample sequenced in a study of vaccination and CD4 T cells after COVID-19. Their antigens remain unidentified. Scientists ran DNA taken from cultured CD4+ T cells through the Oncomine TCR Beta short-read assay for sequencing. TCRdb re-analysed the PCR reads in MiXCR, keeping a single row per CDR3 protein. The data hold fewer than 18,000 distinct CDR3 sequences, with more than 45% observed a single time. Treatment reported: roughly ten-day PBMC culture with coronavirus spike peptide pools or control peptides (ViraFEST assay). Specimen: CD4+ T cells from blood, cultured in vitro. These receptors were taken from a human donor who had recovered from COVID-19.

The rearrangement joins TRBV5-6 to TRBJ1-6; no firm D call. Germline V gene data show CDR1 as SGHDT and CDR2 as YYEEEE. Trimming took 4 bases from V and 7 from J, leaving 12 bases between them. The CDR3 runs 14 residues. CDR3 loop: CASSPRTGNSPLHF. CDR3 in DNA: TGTGCCAGCAGCCCCAGGACGGGGAATTCACCCCTCCACTTT.

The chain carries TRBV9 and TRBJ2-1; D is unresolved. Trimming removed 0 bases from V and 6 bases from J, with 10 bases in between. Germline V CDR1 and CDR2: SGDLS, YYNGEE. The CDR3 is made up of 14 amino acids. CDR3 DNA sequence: TGTGCCAGCAGCGTAGATGGGTGGGTCAATGAGCAGTTCTTC. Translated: CASSVDGWVNEQFF.

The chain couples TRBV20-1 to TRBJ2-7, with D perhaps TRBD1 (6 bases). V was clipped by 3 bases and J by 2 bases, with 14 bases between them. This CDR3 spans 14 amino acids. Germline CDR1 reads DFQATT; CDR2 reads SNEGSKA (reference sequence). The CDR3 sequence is CSARTGRIPYEQYF. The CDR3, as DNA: TGCAGTGCTAGGACAGGTAGGATCCCCTACGAGCAGTACTTC.

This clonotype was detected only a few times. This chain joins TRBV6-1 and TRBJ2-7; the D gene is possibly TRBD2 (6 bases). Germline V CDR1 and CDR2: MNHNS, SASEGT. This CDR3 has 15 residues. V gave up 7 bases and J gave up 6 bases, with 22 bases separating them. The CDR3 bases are TGTGCCAGCATGCGGGGCGGTGAGAATGTAGGCGAGCAGTACTTC. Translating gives CASMRGGENVGEQYF.

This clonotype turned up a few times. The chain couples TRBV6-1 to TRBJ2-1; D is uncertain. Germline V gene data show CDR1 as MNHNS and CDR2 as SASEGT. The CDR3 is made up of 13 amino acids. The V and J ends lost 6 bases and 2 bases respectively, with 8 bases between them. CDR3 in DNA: TGTGCCAGCAGGACGGTGACCTACAATGAGCAGTTCTTC. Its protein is CASRTVTYNEQFF.

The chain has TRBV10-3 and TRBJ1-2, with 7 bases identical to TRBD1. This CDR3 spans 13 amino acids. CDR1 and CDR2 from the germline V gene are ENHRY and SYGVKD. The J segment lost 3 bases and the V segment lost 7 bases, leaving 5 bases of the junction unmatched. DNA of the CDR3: TGTGCCATCACTGGCGACAGGGACTATGGCTACACCTTC. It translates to CAITGDRDYGYTF.

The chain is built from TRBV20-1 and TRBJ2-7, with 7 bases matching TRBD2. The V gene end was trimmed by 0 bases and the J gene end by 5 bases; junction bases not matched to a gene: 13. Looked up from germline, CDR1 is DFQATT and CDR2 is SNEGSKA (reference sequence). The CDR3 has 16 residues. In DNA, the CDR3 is TGCAGTGCTAGAGATTCCGACCGCGGGAGTAGTCACGAGCAGTACTTC. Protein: CSARDSDRGSSHEQYF.

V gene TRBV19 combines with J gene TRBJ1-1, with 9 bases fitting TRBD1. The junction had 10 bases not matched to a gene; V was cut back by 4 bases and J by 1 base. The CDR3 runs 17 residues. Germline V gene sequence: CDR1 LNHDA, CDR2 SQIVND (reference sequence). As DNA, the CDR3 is TGTGCCAGTAGTAAAGACAGGGGGGCCGGTGGGAACACTGAAGCTTTCTTT. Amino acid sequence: CASSKDRGAGGNTEAFF. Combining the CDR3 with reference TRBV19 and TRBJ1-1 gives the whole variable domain DGGITQSPKYLFRKEGQNVTLSCEQNLNHDAMYWYRQDPGQGLRLIYYSQIVNDFQKGDIAEGYSVSREKKESFPLTVTSAQKNPTAFYLCASSKDRGAGGNTEAFFGQGTRLTVV.

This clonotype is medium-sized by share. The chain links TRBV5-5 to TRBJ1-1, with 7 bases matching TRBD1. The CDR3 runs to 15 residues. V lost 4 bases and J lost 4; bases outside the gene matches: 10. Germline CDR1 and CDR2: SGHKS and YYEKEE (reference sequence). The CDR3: CASSLQTGTGTEAFF. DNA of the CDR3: TGTGCCAGCAGCCTTCAGACAGGGACGGGCACTGAAGCTTTCTTT.